The rows below give T cell receptor beta chains drawn from one sample of a study of control samples from healthy donors and cancer patients. The protocol was immunoSEQ multiplex PCR, while the TCRdb copy is restricted to in-frame clones and leaves out a portion. The sample includes approximately 81,000 clones, around 94% of them seen just once. The source material was blood. The receptors come from a woman between 18 and 29 years old in good health. Each CDR3 is given with its conserved first and last residue. Fields, in order: J gene, D gene, V gene, clone size, CDR3 protein, CDR3 DNA. The D gene is left open where the match is weak. Rows give clone size only sometimes, using once, few, many, or a class for an expanded clone.

TRBJ2-7 | TRBD1 | TRBV6-5 | - | CASSRGQGIYEQYF | TGTGCCAGCAGCCGGGGACAGGGTATCTACGAGCAGTACTTC
TRBJ2-1 | TRBD2 | TRBV6-1 | - | CASSEQYSGGAYNEQFF | TGTGCCAGCAGTGAACAATATAGCGGGGGGGCCTACAATGAGCAGTTCTTC
TRBJ1-2 | - | TRBV13 | - | CASSRGPGNGYTF | TGTGCCAGCAGCCGAGGCCCGGGGAATGGCTACACCTTC
TRBJ2-7 | TRBD1 | TRBV6-4 | - | CASTGRRQGAYEQYF | TGTGCCAGCACAGGCCGTAGACAGGGAGCCTACGAGCAGTACTTC
TRBJ2-1 | TRBD2 | TRBV24-1 | once | CATSDPALAGGLNEQFF | TGTGCCACCAGTGACCCAGCCCTAGCGGGAGGGCTCAATGAGCAGTTCTTC
TRBJ1-2 | - | TRBV13 | - | CASSLATGPPQYYGYTF | TGTGCCAGCAGCTTAGCGACAGGTCCCCCGCAGTATTATGGCTACACCTTC
TRBJ1-2 | - | TRBV19 | - | CASGASYGYTF | TGTGCCAGCGGGGCGTCCTATGGCTACACCTTC
TRBJ2-7 | TRBD2 | TRBV6-5 | - | CASSYGGRVAYEQYF | TGTGCCAGCAGTTACGGCGGGAGGGTTGCCTACGAGCAGTACTTC
TRBJ2-4 | - | TRBV19 | - | CASSISVAGRQAKNIQYF | TGTGCCAGTAGTATAAGTGTGGCAGGGCGTCAAGCCAAAAACATTCAGTACTTC
TRBJ2-3 | - | TRBV6-4 | - | CASSKQGAAGTDTQYF | TGTGCCAGCAGTAAACAGGGAGCGGCGGGCACAGATACGCAGTATTTT
TRBJ2-5 | - | TRBV3-1/TRBV3-2 | - | CASSQDLPGTGQETQYF | TGTGCCAGCAGCCAAGATCTTCCCGGGACTGGGCAAGAGACCCAGTACTTC
TRBJ1-6 | - | TRBV7-3 | few | CASSLNTANNSPLHF | TGTGCCAGCAGCTTAAACACAGCCAATAATTCACCCCTCCACTTT
TRBJ2-5 | TRBD1 | TRBV25-1 | - | CASRARDREGETQYF | TGTGCCAGCAGGGCCCGGGACAGGGAGGGAGAGACCCAGTACTTC
TRBJ1-5 | TRBD1 | TRBV6-5 | - | CASSGTGGNQPQHF | TGTGCCAGCAGCGGGACAGGGGGCAATCAGCCCCAGCATTTT
TRBJ1-1 | - | TRBV27 | - | CASSPLRSSRAFF | TGTGCCAGCAGTCCTCTCCGATCAAGCCGGGCTTTCTTT
TRBJ2-7 | - | TRBV5-6 | - | CASSSKVQDARYEQYF | TGTGCCAGCAGCTCGAAGGTCCAGGATGCCCGTTACGAGCAGTACTTC
TRBJ2-3 | - | TRBV6-5 | - | CASISGETTDTQYF | TGTGCCAGCATTTCCGGGGAGACCACAGATACGCAGTATTTT
TRBJ2-7 | - | TRBV28 | - | CASSFRVNLSGQYF | TGTGCCAGTTCTTTCAGGGTGAATCTGAGCGGGCAGTACTTC
TRBJ1-1 | - | TRBV18 | - | CASSPEGNTEAFF | TGTGCCAGCTCACCTGAGGGGAACACTGAAGCTTTCTTT
TRBJ1-2 | - | TRBV28 | - | CASSPRQTGGYTF | TGTGCCAGCAGTCCAAGACAGACCGGTGGCTACACCTTC
TRBJ2-3 | - | TRBV5-6 | - | CASSFRLVGTDTQYF | TGTGCCAGCAGCTTCCGCCTAGTCGGTACAGATACGCAGTATTTT
TRBJ1-2 | - | TRBV18 | once | CASSPGLDGYGYTF | TGTGCCAGCTCACCAGGGTTGGATGGCTATGGCTACACCTTC
TRBJ2-7 | - | TRBV7-8 | - | CASSLGTAIGSEQYF | TGTGCCAGCAGCTTAGGTACAGCGATAGGTTCCGAGCAGTACTTC
TRBJ1-3 | - | TRBV5-4 | once | CASSLEGLRTGNTIYF | TGTGCCAGCAGCTTGGAGGGCCTCAGAACTGGAAACACCATATATTTT
TRBJ2-1 | TRBD2 | TRBV7-9 | - | CASSGPSGSYNEQFF | TGTGCCAGCAGCGGGCCTAGCGGGAGCTACAATGAGCAGTTCTTC
TRBJ2-7 | TRBD1 | TRBV5-1 | - | CASSGGTGGYEQYF | TGCGCCAGCAGCGGAGGGACAGGGGGGTACGAGCAGTACTTC
TRBJ1-2 | - | TRBV20-1 | - | CSARDGYTF | TGCAGTGCTAGAGATGGCTACACCTTC